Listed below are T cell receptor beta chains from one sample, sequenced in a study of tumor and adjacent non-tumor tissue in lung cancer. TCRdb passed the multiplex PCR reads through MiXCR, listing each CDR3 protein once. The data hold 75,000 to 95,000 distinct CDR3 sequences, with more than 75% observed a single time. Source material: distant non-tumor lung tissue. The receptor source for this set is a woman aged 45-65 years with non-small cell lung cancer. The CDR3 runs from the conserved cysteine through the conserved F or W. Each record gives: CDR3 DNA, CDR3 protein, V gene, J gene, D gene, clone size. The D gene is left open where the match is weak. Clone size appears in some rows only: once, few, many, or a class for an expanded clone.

CDR3nt: TGCAGCGTTTTTACGGACCCCTACGAGCACTACTTC
CDR3aa: CSVFTDPYEHYF
v_gene: TRBV29-1
j_gene: TRBJ2-7
d_gene: NA
abundance: NA

CDR3nt: TGCAGCGTTGGGGAGACAAAAGGCTACACCTTC
CDR3aa: CSVGETKGYTF
v_gene: TRBV29-1
j_gene: TRBJ1-2
d_gene: NA
abundance: medium-sized

CDR3nt: TGTGCCAGCAGCCGTGGCCCTCAAACTGAGGCCAACGTCCTGACTTTC
CDR3aa: CASSRGPQTEANVLTF
v_gene: TRBV12-3/TRBV12-4
j_gene: TRBJ2-6
d_gene: NA
abundance: few

CDR3nt: TGTGCCAGCAGTTACGGCATAGTTAATGAGCAGTTCTTC
CDR3aa: CASSYGIVNEQFF
v_gene: TRBV6-2/TRBV6-3
j_gene: TRBJ2-1
d_gene: NA
abundance: few

CDR3nt: TGCGCCAGCAGCTTGGTGGGACAGGGAAATGGCTACACCTTC
CDR3aa: CASSLVGQGNGYTF
v_gene: TRBV5-1
j_gene: TRBJ1-2
d_gene: TRBD1
abundance: many

CDR3nt: TGCACCAGCAGCCAATCGGGGAACGTCTATGGCTACACCTTC
CDR3aa: CTSSQSGNVYGYTF
v_gene: TRBV4-1
j_gene: TRBJ1-2
d_gene: NA
abundance: NA

CDR3nt: TGCAGCGTTGAAGACAGACGGGGCCCGTTAAACAATGAGCAGTTCTTC
CDR3aa: CSVEDRRGPLNNEQFF
v_gene: TRBV29-1
j_gene: TRBJ2-1
d_gene: NA
abundance: once

CDR3nt: TGTACCACCATGCGCAGGAGGGGGGAGACCCAGTACTTC
CDR3aa: CTTMRRRGETQYF
v_gene: TRBV10-3
j_gene: TRBJ2-5
d_gene: NA
abundance: NA

CDR3nt: TGTGCCAGCAGTCCCCGAGCAGGGATTAGCACAGATACGCAGTATTTT
CDR3aa: CASSPRAGISTDTQYF
v_gene: TRBV28
j_gene: TRBJ2-3
d_gene: NA
abundance: NA

CDR3nt: TGTGCCAACAGCATCGCCGGGACTAGAAACACCGGGGAGCTGTTTTTT
CDR3aa: CANSIAGTRNTGELFF
v_gene: TRBV4-2
j_gene: TRBJ2-2
d_gene: TRBD2
abundance: NA